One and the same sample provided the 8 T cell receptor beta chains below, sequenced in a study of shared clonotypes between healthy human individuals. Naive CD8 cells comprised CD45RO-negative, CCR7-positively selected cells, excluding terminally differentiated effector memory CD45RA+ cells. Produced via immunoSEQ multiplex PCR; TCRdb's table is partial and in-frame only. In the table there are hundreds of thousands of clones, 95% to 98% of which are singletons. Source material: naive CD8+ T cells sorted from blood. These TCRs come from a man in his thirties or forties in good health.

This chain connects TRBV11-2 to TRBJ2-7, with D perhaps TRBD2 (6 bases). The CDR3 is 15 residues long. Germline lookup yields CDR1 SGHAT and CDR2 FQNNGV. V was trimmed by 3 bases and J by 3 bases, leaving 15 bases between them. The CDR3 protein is CASSFGLGSDYEQYF. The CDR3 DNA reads TGTGCCAGCAGCTTTGGGCTCGGGAGCGACTACGAGCAGTACTTC.

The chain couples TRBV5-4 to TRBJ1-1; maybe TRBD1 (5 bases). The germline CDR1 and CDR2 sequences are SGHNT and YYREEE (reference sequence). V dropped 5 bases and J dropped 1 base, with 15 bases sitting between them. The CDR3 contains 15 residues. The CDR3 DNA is TGTGCCAGCAGGCGGGACGGCGGCAGGAACACTGAAGCTTTCTTT. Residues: CASRRDGGRNTEAFF.

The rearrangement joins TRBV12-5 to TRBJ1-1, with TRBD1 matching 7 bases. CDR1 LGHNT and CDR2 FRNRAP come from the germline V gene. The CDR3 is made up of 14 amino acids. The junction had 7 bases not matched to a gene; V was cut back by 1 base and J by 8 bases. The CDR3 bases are TGTGCTAGTGGTTTGGCAGGGGGGGCCGCGGAAGCTTTCTTT. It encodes CASGLAGGAAEAFF.

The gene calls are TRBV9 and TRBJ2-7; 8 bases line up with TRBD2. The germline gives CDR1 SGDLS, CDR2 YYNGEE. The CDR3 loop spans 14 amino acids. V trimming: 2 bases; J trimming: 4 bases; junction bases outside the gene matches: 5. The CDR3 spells CASSVSGRMYEQYF. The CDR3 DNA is TGTGCCAGCAGCGTCAGCGGGAGAATGTACGAGCAGTACTTC.

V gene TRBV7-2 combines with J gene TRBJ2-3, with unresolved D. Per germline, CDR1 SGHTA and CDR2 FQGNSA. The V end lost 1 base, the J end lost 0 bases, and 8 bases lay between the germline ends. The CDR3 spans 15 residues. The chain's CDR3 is CASSLGESSTDTQYF. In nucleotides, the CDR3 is TGTGCCAGCAGCTTAGGGGAATCTAGCACAGATACGCAGTATTTT.

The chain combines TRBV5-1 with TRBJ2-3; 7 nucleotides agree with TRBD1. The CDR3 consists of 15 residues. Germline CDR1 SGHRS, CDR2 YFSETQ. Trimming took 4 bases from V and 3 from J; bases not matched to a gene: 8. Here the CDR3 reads CASSLQGRRTDTQYF. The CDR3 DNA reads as TGCGCCAGCAGCCTACAGGGGCGGAGAACAGATACGCAGTATTTT. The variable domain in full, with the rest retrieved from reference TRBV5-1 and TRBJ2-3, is KAGVTQTPRYLIKTRGQQVTLSCSPISGHRSVSWYQQTPGQGLQFLFEYFSETQRNKGNFPGRFSGRQFSNSRSEMNVSTLELGDSALYLCASSLQGRRTDTQYFGPGTRLTVL.

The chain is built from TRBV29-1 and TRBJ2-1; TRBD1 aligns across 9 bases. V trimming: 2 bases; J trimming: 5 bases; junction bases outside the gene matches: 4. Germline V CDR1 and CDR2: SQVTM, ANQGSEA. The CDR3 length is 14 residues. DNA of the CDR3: TGCAGCGTTGAATTGGGACAGGGTAACAATGAGCAGTTCTTC. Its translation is CSVELGQGNNEQFF.

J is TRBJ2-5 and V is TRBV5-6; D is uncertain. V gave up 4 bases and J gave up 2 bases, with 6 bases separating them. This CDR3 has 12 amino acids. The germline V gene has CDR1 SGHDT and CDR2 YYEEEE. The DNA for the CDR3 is TGTGCCAGCAGCGATAGTCAAGAGACCCAGTACTTC. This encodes CASSDSQETQYF.